This entry is about one TCR beta chain. Its target is unknown. This sample is drawn from a study of OX40 agonist ivuxolimab in advanced cancers. Germline lookup yields CDR1 MNHEY and CDR2 SMNVEV (reference sequence). Between the trimmed V and J ends, which lost 7 bases and 2 bases, there was a span of 9 bases. This CDR3 region has 13 residues. Peripheral blood came from all dose cohorts at three timepoints. Study-level findings and limits: Within 6 weeks, CD4+ and CD8+ blood T cells expanded clonally at 0.1 to 3.0 mg/kg. Certain nonresponders additionally had low normalized T-cell clonal expansion. With doses of 0.1-3.0 mg/kg, partial responders showed among the lowest clonal expansion.

The repertoire was sequenced with immunoSEQ multiplex PCR; TCRdb's copy has only in-frame clones and lacks some. The data show about 51,000 clones, 80% to 85% seen once. The receptor was derived from an adult with an advanced solid tumor such as melanoma, head and neck, liver or kidney cancer. Sequencing used CD4+ or CD8+ T cells sorted from blood, obtained in a trial of the OX40 agonist ivuxolimab. This chain connects TRBV27 to TRBJ2-1; a weak D match, TRBD2 (7 bases). The CDR3 protein is CASKGGAYNEQFF. The CDR3, as DNA: TGTGCCAGCAAAGGGGGGGCCTACAATGAGCAGTTCTTC.